Each of the 32 T cell receptor beta chains below was sequenced from the same sample in a study of blood T cell repertoires in COVID-19. Sequencing was performed with immunoSEQ multiplex PCR; in TCRdb, only in-frame clones are kept and a portion is missing. The data contain roughly 170,000 clones, approximately 90% of them singletons. The sample consisted of peripheral blood. All receptors derive from a man aged 55-75 years with acute or convalescent COVID-19.

The chain joins TRBV19 to TRBJ2-2; 7 bases fit TRBD1. In germline, CDR1 is LNHDA, CDR2 SQIVND (reference sequence). The CDR3 has 13 amino acids. The V segment lost 2 bases and the J segment 6 bases; nucleotides outside the gene matches: 0. The CDR3 DNA follows: TGTGCCAGTAGTATAAGGGGGCCCGGGGAGCTGTTTTTT. Translating it yields CASSIRGPGELFF.

This clone was recorded only once. This rearrangement joins TRBV12-5 to TRBJ2-3; 10 nucleotides agree with TRBD1. The J segment lost 8 bases and the V segment lost 5 bases, leaving 16 bases of the junction unmatched. The CDR3 length is 17 residues. Per the germline V gene, CDR1 is LGHNT and CDR2 is FRNRAP. CDR3 nucleotide sequence: TGTGCTAGTGGTCCGGGGCGGGACAGGGGCGAGCAGTTTACGCAGTATTTT. Protein: CASGPGRDRGEQFTQYF.

The gene calls are TRBV5-8 and TRBJ2-7; 10 bases fit TRBD1. Per the germline V gene, CDR1 is SGHTS and CDR2 is YDEGEE. The CDR3 sequence is 16 residues long. The J segment lost 0 bases and the V segment lost 2 bases, leaving 5 bases of the junction unmatched. CDR3 sequence: CASSFRRDRGSYEQYV. DNA of the CDR3: TGTGCCAGCAGCTTTCGTAGGGACAGGGGCTCCTACGAGCAGTACGTC.

This clone was counted only a few times. The V call is TRBV19, the J call TRBJ1-2; TRBD1 aligns across 7 bases. The CDR3 covers 14 residues. V dropped 5 bases and J dropped 6; count of bases not matched to a gene: 9. Germline values: CDR1 LNHDA, CDR2 SQIVND (reference sequence). The chain's CDR3 is CASSVDRDGDGYTF. CDR3 DNA sequence: TGTGCCAGTAGTGTTGACAGGGACGGGGATGGCTACACCTTC.

The rearrangement joins TRBV5-1 to TRBJ1-6, with 9 bases aligning to TRBD1. Trimming took 4 bases from V and 7 from J; bases not matched to a gene: 6. This CDR3 is built from 15 residues. The V gene's germline CDR1 is SGHRS and CDR2 YFSETQ. CDR3 coding DNA: TGCGCCAGCAGCCCGGGGACAGGGTTGAATTCACCCCTCCACTTT. This codes for CASSPGTGLNSPLHF. The full variable domain, with the rest looked up from reference TRBV5-1 and TRBJ1-6, is KAGVTQTPRYLIKTRGQQVTLSCSPISGHRSVSWYQQTPGQGLQFLFEYFSETQRNKGNFPGRFSGRQFSNSRSEMNVSTLELGDSALYLCASSPGTGLNSPLHFGNGTRLTVT.

The CDR3 spells CASSLDVLRQATNTGELFF. The CDR3 coding sequence is TGTGCCAGCAGCTTGGATGTCCTGCGCCAGGCTACGAACACCGGGGAGCTGTTTTTT. The rearrangement joins TRBV5-8 to TRBJ2-2; D gene uncertain. The V end was cut by 0 bases, the J end by 0 bases, with 18 bases between. This CDR3 comprises 19 residues. CDR1 and CDR2 from the germline V gene are SGHTS and YDEGEE.

This chain links TRBV20-1 with TRBJ1-5; D unresolved. The CDR3 runs to 15 residues. Trimming removed 3 bases from V and 4 bases from J, with 16 bases in between. Germline V gene data show CDR1 as DFQATT and CDR2 as SNEGSKA (reference sequence). The CDR3: CSASSSFGGNQPQHF. The CDR3 nucleotides are TGCAGTGCTAGTAGTTCCTTTGGAGGGAATCAGCCCCAGCATTTT.

The chain is built from TRBV7-9 and TRBJ1-1; D not resolved. The CDR3 length is 14 residues. V dropped 5 bases and J dropped 1 base, with 11 bases sitting between them. Germline CDR1 SEHNR, CDR2 FQNEAQ (reference sequence). CDR3 sequence reads: CASSHRRENTEAFF. CDR3 DNA: TGTGCCAGCAGCCATCGGCGGGAGAACACTGAAGCTTTCTTT.

The chain uses TRBV6-5 and TRBJ2-7; perhaps TRBD1 as D (6 bases). This CDR3 spans 14 amino acids. The germline CDR1 and CDR2 sequences are MNHEY and SVGAGI. Between the trimmed V and J ends, which lost 6 bases and 6 bases, there was a span of 18 bases. CDR3 loop: CASSRQAQIGEQYF. The CDR3 coding sequence is TGTGCCAGCAGCAGACAGGCCCAAATCGGCGAGCAGTACTTC.

The V and J genes are TRBV27 and TRBJ1-2; D remains unclear. The CDR3 runs 14 residues. Germline loops: CDR1 MNHEY, CDR2 SMNVEV (reference sequence). V was trimmed by 5 bases and J by 6 bases, leaving 16 bases between them. The CDR3 region has the DNA TGTGCCAGCAGTAGAAGATTACCCTATGATGGCTACACCTTC. It translates to CASSRRLPYDGYTF.

This clone was seen a few times. The V call is TRBV30, the J call TRBJ2-1, with no clear D. V was clipped by 1 base and J by 4 bases, with 8 bases between them. The CDR3 sequence is 13 residues long. The germline CDR1 and CDR2 sequences are GTSNPN and SVGIG (reference sequence). The CDR3 here is CAWSATFYNEQFF. The CDR3 DNA is TGTGCCTGGAGTGCAACATTTTACAATGAGCAGTTCTTC.

The V call is TRBV5-5, the J call TRBJ1-5, with unresolved D. This CDR3 comprises 13 residues. Trimming cost V 0 bases and J 6 bases, with 7 bases left between them. Germline lookup yields CDR1 SGHKS and CDR2 YYEKEE (reference sequence). CDR3: CASSLEEGQPQHF. The CDR3, as DNA: TGTGCCAGCAGCTTGGAGGAGGGTCAGCCCCAGCATTTT.

The genes are TRBV7-9 and TRBJ1-4; possibly TRBD1 for D (5 bases). Trimming removed 8 bases from V and 4 bases from J, with 14 bases in between. Germline V gives CDR1 SEHNR, CDR2 FQNEAQ (reference sequence). The CDR3 spans 14 residues. The CDR3 sequence: CASAGGVVNEKLFF. The CDR3 DNA follows: TGTGCCAGCGCCGGAGGGGTCGTTAATGAAAAACTGTTTTTT.

The V and J genes are TRBV11-3 and TRBJ2-3; the D gene is possibly TRBD2 (5 bases). The CDR3 contains 15 residues. The germline V gene has CDR1 SGHNT and CDR2 YENEEA. Trimming took off 5 bases at V and 2 bases at J, with 14 bases between the two ends. The CDR3 loop reads CASSPASGYTDTQYF. CDR3 coding DNA: TGTGCCAGCAGCCCCGCCAGCGGATACACAGATACGCAGTATTTT. Filled out from reference TRBV11-3 and TRBJ2-3, the complete variable domain reads EAGVVQSPRYKIIEKKQPVAFWCNPISGHNTLYWYLQNLGQGPELLIRYENEEAVDDSQLPKDRFSAERLKGVDSTLKIQPAELGDSAVYLCASSPASGYTDTQYFGPGTRLTVL.

The CDR3 sequence is CASSRLAGAGNEQYF. The CDR3 nucleotides are TGTGCCAGCAGCCGACTAGCGGGAGCGGGTAACGAGCAGTACTTC. The rearrangement links TRBV6-2 or TRBV6-3 to TRBJ2-7, with 12 positions matching TRBD2. CDR1 and CDR2 (germline): MNHEY, SVGEGT. Trimming cost V 6 bases and J 5 bases; bases outside gene matches: 8. The CDR3 has 15 amino acids.

The chain uses TRBV5-1 and TRBJ2-2, with TRBD1 matching over 9 bases. Germline CDR1 reads SGHRS; CDR2 reads YFSETQ. This CDR3 has 16 residues. J gave up 2 bases and V 0 bases, and 2 bases lay outside the gene matches. The CDR3 sequence: CASSLVGQGNTGELFF. In DNA, the CDR3 is TGCGCCAGCAGCTTGGTGGGACAGGGAAACACCGGGGAGCTGTTTTTT.

The CDR3 DNA follows: TGTGCCAGCTCATCCGGGACAGGGGGCACTGAAGCTTTCTTT. Its translation: CASSSGTGGTEAFF. This chain links TRBV18 with TRBJ1-1; 11 bases map to TRBD1. Germline-derived CDR1 and CDR2 are KGHSH and LQKENI. The CDR3 spans 14 residues. Trimming cost V 5 bases and J 4 bases; bases outside gene matches: 3.

The rearrangement joins TRBV7-2 to TRBJ2-7, with TRBD1 matching 7 bases. The CDR3 extends over 14 amino acids. V shed 5 bases and J 0 bases; nucleotides not matched to a gene: 4. Looked up from germline, CDR1 is SGHTA and CDR2 is FQGNSA. In nucleotides, the CDR3 is TGTGCCAGCAGCGCCTCAGGGGGCTCCTACGAGCAGTACGTC. Its translation: CASSASGGSYEQYV.

This clone was seen a handful of times. The chain carries TRBV6-1 and TRBJ2-2, with D possibly TRBD1 on 5 matching bases. V was shortened by 1 base and J by 6 bases, with 15 bases between the two germline ends. In germline, CDR1 is MNHNS, CDR2 SASEGT. This CDR3 contains 16 residues. In nucleotides, the CDR3 is TGTGCCAGCAGTGAAGGCCGGCAAGGGGCTGCCGGGGAGCTGTTTTTT. Amino acid sequence: CASSEGRQGAAGELFF.

J is TRBJ1-2 and V is TRBV2, with 10 bases fitting TRBD1. V lost 6 bases to trimming and J lost 6 bases; unmatched junction nucleotides: 1. The CDR3 runs 12 residues. Germline CDR1 and CDR2: SNHLY and FYNNEI. DNA for the CDR3: TGTGCCAGCAGGGGGACAGGGGATGGCTACACCTTC. This gives the protein CASRGTGDGYTF.

J is TRBJ2-1 and V is TRBV7-6, with 8 bases that match TRBD2. This CDR3 has 15 residues. V lost 6 bases to trimming and J lost 0 bases; unmatched junction nucleotides: 4. Germline V gene sequence: CDR1 SGHVS, CDR2 FNYEAQ. The CDR3 spells CASSQSGSSYNEQFF. The CDR3 nucleotides are TGTGCCAGCAGTCAAAGCGGGAGCTCCTACAATGAGCAGTTCTTC.

The chain is built from TRBV27 and TRBJ1-5; D may be TRBD1 (5 bases). The CDR3 contains 13 residues. Germline CDR1 reads MNHEY; CDR2 reads SMNVEV (reference sequence). Trimming took 2 bases from V and 6 from J, leaving 8 bases between them. The CDR3, as DNA: TGTGCCAGCAGTTTAAGGGGTTCTCAGCCCCAGCATTTT. This codes for CASSLRGSQPQHF.

CDR3 bases: TGTGCCAGCAGTTCACTCACCGGAGATACGCAGTATTTT. The encoded protein is CASSSLTGDTQYF. This chain uses TRBV5-5 with TRBJ2-3; no clear D gene. CDR1 is SGHKS and CDR2 is YYEKEE in the germline V gene (reference sequence). V gave up 5 bases and J gave up 5 bases, with 12 bases separating them. CDR3 length: 13 residues.

V and J are TRBV5-1 and TRBJ1-6; D not resolved. Trimming removed 2 bases at V and 8 bases at J, with 14 bases between. The CDR3 spans 15 residues. Germline V gene sequence: CDR1 SGHRS, CDR2 YFSETQ. The CDR3 loop reads CASSFNNPRDSPLHF. DNA of the CDR3: TGCGCCAGCAGCTTCAACAACCCGAGGGATTCACCCCTCCACTTT.

This clone occurred a few times. V usage is TRBV19 and J usage is TRBJ1-6; TRBD1 matches 7 bases. The germline V gene has CDR1 LNHDA and CDR2 SQIVND (reference sequence). This CDR3 contains 16 residues. Unmatched junction bases numbered 9, after V lost 6 bases and J lost 4 bases. CDR3 region: CASSQTGIVYNSPLHF. The CDR3 DNA is TGTGCCAGTAGCCAGACAGGGATCGTTTATAATTCACCCCTCCACTTT.

This clone was recorded a few times. This chain joins TRBV10-3 and TRBJ1-1; TRBD1 might be the D (6 bases). There are 13 residues in the CDR3. V was pared by 2 bases and J by 11 bases, with 15 bases between. CDR1 is ENHRY and CDR2 is SYGVKD in the germline V gene. In nucleotides, the CDR3 is TGTGCCATCAGTGAGGAGATGGACAGTAAGGCTTTCTTT. This sequence encodes CAISEEMDSKAFF.

CDR3 nucleotides: TGTGCCTGGAAAGGGGCGTCTAATCAGCCCCAGCATTTT. Translation: CAWKGASNQPQHF. V gene TRBV30 combines with J gene TRBJ1-5; weak D call: TRBD1 (5 bases). Trimming stripped 4 bases from V and 4 bases from J, with 11 bases between. This CDR3 has 13 residues. Per the germline V gene, CDR1 is GTSNPN and CDR2 is SVGIG (reference sequence).

The chain uses TRBV6-4 and TRBJ2-3; no reliable D call. This CDR3 has 14 amino acids. Trimming shortened V by 3 bases and J by 1 base, and 8 bases separated the two germline ends. Germline CDR1 MRHNA, CDR2 SNTAGT. The CDR3 coding sequence is TGTGCCAGCAGTGATCGAGGTCGCACAGATACGCAGTATTTT. Amino acids: CASSDRGRTDTQYF.

The chain recombines TRBV30 with TRBJ2-5; D perhaps matches TRBD1 (6 bases). Germline V gene data show CDR1 as GTSNPN and CDR2 as SVGIG (reference sequence). The CDR3 runs 12 residues. Trimming took off 1 base at V and 3 bases at J, with 6 bases between the two ends. The CDR3 DNA is TGTGCCTGGAGTGACAGGGAAGAGACCCAGTACTTC. This gives the protein CAWSDREETQYF. The full variable domain, in which reference TRBV30 and TRBJ2-5 provide the parts outside the CDR3, is SQTIHQWPATLVQPVGSPLSLECTVEGTSNPNLYWYRQAAGRGLQLLFYSVGIGQISSEVPQNLSASRPQDRQFILSSKKLLLSDSGFYLCAWSDREETQYFGPGTRLLVL.

This clone has only one observation. This chain links TRBV24-1 with TRBJ2-3; 7 bases fit TRBD1. The CDR3 runs to 15 residues. Germline CDR1 and CDR2: KGHDR and SFDVKD. Germline trimming cut 4 bases from V and 2 bases from J; bases unmatched to any gene: 5. The CDR3 bases are TGTGCCACCAGTGACACCGGGACAGCCACAGATACGCAGTATTTT. Its translation: CATSDTGTATDTQYF.

The chain couples TRBV4-2 to TRBJ1-1; 7 bases fit TRBD1. This CDR3 is 16 amino acids long. Germline CDR1 LGHNA, CDR2 YNFKEQ. V gave up 4 bases and J gave up 0 bases; unmatched junction bases: 8. The DNA for the CDR3 is TGTGCCAGCAGCCCTATAGGGCAGGGGGTGAACACTGAAGCTTTCTTT. Translation gives CASSPIGQGVNTEAFF.

The chain joins TRBV29-1 to TRBJ1-2, with 7 nucleotides matching TRBD1. The V gene end was trimmed by 6 bases and the J gene end by 8 bases; junction bases not matched to a gene: 6. Germline V gene data show CDR1 as SQVTM and CDR2 as ANQGSEA. The CDR3 is made up of 11 amino acids. CDR3 DNA: TGCAGCGTCGGACAGGAGGAGGGCTACACCTTC. Its protein product is CSVGQEEGYTF.